This TCR beta chain was sequenced during a study of T cells expressing NK-cell markers. Study information: Seropositivity for HCMV was found in most of the eight sequenced donors, with one seronegative. Whole-study findings and limits: The dominant NKG2C+ clonotypes represented about 1.0-7.5% of CD8+ T cells in several donors. Several donors showed these clonotypes also leading the CD3+CD56-NKG2C+ fraction.

The CDR3 sequence is 14 residues long. Production of TCR beta cDNA relied on 5'RACE template switching with UMIs. TCRdb reprocessed the 5' RACE reads; each CDR3 protein has one entry and no DNA is given. This repertoire includes roughly 430,000 distinct CDR3 sequences. As for this clonotype: No antigen is known for it.

The J gene is TRBJ2-5, the V gene TRBV12-3 or TRBV12-4; TCRdb's assignment of TRBD2 cannot be checked, as there is no DNA. Sequenced: blood T cells: a sorted CD56 or NKG2C T cell subset, CD4+ or CD8+ T cells, or bulk PBMC T cells (not recorded which). The TCR was taken from a woman aged 18 to 75 in good health. The CDR3 loop reads CASSQSGVQETQYF.